The present entry profiles one TCR beta chain with its context. The data were obtained in a study of blood T cell repertoires in COVID-19. On the study more broadly: The United States, Italy and Spain provided the acute and convalescent COVID-19 samples.

Under the authors' procedure: For nucleated cells, counts were estimated from reference gene primer amplification. Sequencing was performed with immunoSEQ multiplex PCR; in TCRdb, only in-frame clones are kept and a portion is missing. That table supplies the V and J calls and clone size; D and trimming were determined from the DNA. The table has under 200,000 clones, 70% to 90% seen once. Seattle cases were enrolled at active infection and followed longitudinally. The V gene's germline CDR1 is MGHRA and CDR2 YSYEKL. The V segment lost 4 bases and the J segment 7 bases; nucleotides outside the gene matches: 13. The CDR3 consists of 17 residues.

The V and J genes are TRBV4-1 and TRBJ2-3; 11 nucleotides match TRBD2. This receptor was identified in a woman in her forties or fifties with COVID-19, enrolled during active disease. Material for sequencing was peripheral blood. CDR3 in amino acids: CASSLLRLAGGPNTQYF. DNA for the CDR3: TGCGCCAGCAGCCTACTCCGGTTAGCGGGGGGGCCGAATACGCAGTATTTT.